The next 29 T cell receptor beta chains were all read from a single sample in a study of cytomegalovirus exposure and HLA in healthy donors. The study ran its PCR with 60 Vbeta and 13 Jbeta primers. Profiled with immunoSEQ multiplex PCR; TCRdb holds only in-frame clones, not every one. This sample carries 150,000 to 200,000 clones, about 79% of them seen once, and the ten largest clones take 2% to 2.5%. The sequencing sample was made of PBMCs. Receptor source: a woman aged 50 to 60 in good health and CMV-seronegative.

This clone was seen only a few times. CDR3 DNA sequence: TGTGCCAGCAGCCCCCGGGTAGGGGGTAGTAGAGAGACCCAGTACTTC. Protein product: CASSPRVGGSRETQYF. The chain links TRBV7-8 to TRBJ2-5; a weak D match, TRBD1 (6 bases). This CDR3 is 16 amino acids long. In germline, CDR1 is SGHVS, CDR2 FQNEAQ. V lost 5 bases, J lost 4 bases, and 20 bases lay in between.

The CDR3 DNA reads TGTGCCAGTAGTATGATGGAGCAGCCCCAGCATTTT. It encodes CASSMMEQPQHF. J is TRBJ1-5 and V is TRBV19; unclear D gene. Germline CDR1 reads LNHDA; CDR2 reads SQIVND (reference sequence). The CDR3 has 12 residues. Between the trimmed V and J ends, which lost 3 bases and 7 bases, there was a span of 7 bases.

The rearrangement uses TRBV6-1 and TRBJ1-2, with TRBD1 identical over 12 bases. The CDR3 totals 15 residues. The trim removed 7 bases at V and 6 bases at J, leaving 9 bases unmatched. The germline V gene encodes CDR1 MNHNS and CDR2 SASEGT. CDR3 in DNA: TGTGCCAGCACGGGACAGGGGGCCTTCATCAATGGCTACACCTTC. Translated, it gives CASTGQGAFINGYTF.

This clone showed up just a few times. The V gene is TRBV5-8, the J gene TRBJ2-1; TRBD2 is a possible D gene (7 bases). CDR3 length: 14 residues. Trimming stripped 6 bases from V and 10 bases from J, with 20 bases between. The germline gives CDR1 SGHTS, CDR2 YDEGEE. CDR3 DNA sequence: TGTGCCAGCACGGGCCGGGGGGCTGACGGCGAGCAGTTCTTC. Translation: CASTGRGADGEQFF.

The V gene is TRBV6-1, the J gene TRBJ2-3; 8 positions agree with TRBD1. J gave up 5 bases and V 2 bases, and 6 bases lay outside the gene matches. Germline CDR1 MNHNS, CDR2 SASEGT. There are 15 residues in the CDR3. For the CDR3, the DNA is TGTGCCAGCAGTGAAAGGACAGGGCCGAGAGATACGCAGTATTTT. Amino acid sequence: CASSERTGPRDTQYF.

CDR3 loop: CASSSRLAGGTDTQYF. The CDR3 DNA reads TGTGCCAGCTCGTCGCGACTAGCGGGAGGCACAGATACGCAGTATTTT. The chain recombines TRBV18 with TRBJ2-3; TRBD2 agrees at 12 bases. Germline V gene sequence: CDR1 KGHSH, CDR2 LQKENI. The CDR3 has 16 amino acids. V trimming: 6 bases; J trimming: 1 base; junction bases outside the gene matches: 5. The complete variable domain, with remaining parts taken from reference TRBV18 and TRBJ2-3, reads NAGVMQNPRHLVRRRGQEARLRCSPMKGHSHVYWYRQLPEEGLKFMVYLQKENIIDESGMPKERFSAEFPKEGPSILRIQQVVRGDSAAYFCASSSRLAGGTDTQYFGPGTRLTVL.

By its share, this clone is medium-sized. The J gene is TRBJ1-4, the V gene TRBV4-3; D not certain. Per germline, CDR1 LGHNA and CDR2 YSLEER. The CDR3 length is 15 residues. V was trimmed by 0 bases and J by 13 bases, leaving 18 bases between them. The DNA of the CDR3 is TGCGCCAGCAGCCAAGATTCGAGGAGCCCCGGGAGACTGTTTTTT. Amino acid sequence: CASSQDSRSPGRLFF.

This chain links TRBV5-1 with TRBJ1-1, with TRBD1 matching 8 bases. Germline assignment: CDR1 SGHRS and CDR2 YFSETQ. The CDR3 is made up of 17 amino acids. The V gene end was trimmed by 3 bases and the J gene end by 1 base; junction bases not matched to a gene: 11. CDR3 protein: CASSSFRTGKGNTEAFF. CDR3 sequence (DNA): TGCGCCAGCAGCTCCTTCCGGACAGGGAAGGGGAACACTGAAGCTTTCTTT.

The genes are TRBV30 and TRBJ1-5, with a weak D call TRBD1 (5 bases). CDR1 and CDR2 from the germline V gene are GTSNPN and SVGIG (reference sequence). V was pared by 2 bases and J by 6 bases, with 20 bases between. This CDR3 is 16 amino acids long. This CDR3 reads CAWSRGILTSGQPQHF. CDR3 DNA sequence: TGTGCCTGGAGTAGGGGAATTTTGACTTCGGGTCAGCCCCAGCATTTT.

The J gene is TRBJ2-5, the V gene TRBV2, with 8 bases identical to TRBD1. Germline V CDR1 and CDR2: SNHLY, FYNNEI. This CDR3 is 13 amino acids long. V shed 10 bases, J shed 5 bases, and the junction held 9 bases outside the gene matches. The CDR3 reads CAILNRDRETQYF. CDR3 in DNA: TGTGCCATTCTAAACAGGGACAGGGAGACCCAGTACTTC.

The count of this clone is one. The J gene is TRBJ2-5, the V gene TRBV19, with D perhaps TRBD2 (6 bases). Trimming stripped 4 bases from V and 6 bases from J, with 12 bases between. Germline CDR1 is LNHDA and CDR2 is SQIVND (reference sequence). The CDR3 loop spans 13 amino acids. The CDR3 bases are TGTGCCAGTAGTAGCGGGGCCGCTAAGACCCAGTACTTC. This gives the protein CASSSGAAKTQYF.

The chain is built from TRBV9 and TRBJ2-7; 8 positions match TRBD2. V gave up 0 bases and J gave up 6 bases; unmatched junction bases: 5. The CDR3 runs 14 residues. The V gene's germline CDR1 is SGDLS and CDR2 YYNGEE. CDR3 sequence: CASSVVREAGEQYF. The CDR3 nucleotides are TGTGCCAGCAGCGTAGTGCGGGAGGCGGGCGAGCAGTACTTC.

This clone was recorded a few times. The CDR3 loop is CASSLRLIGRFADTQYF. The CDR3 DNA follows: TGTGCCAGCAGCTTGAGGTTAATCGGGAGGTTCGCAGATACGCAGTATTTT. V gene TRBV5-4 combines with J gene TRBJ2-3, with 7 bases fitting TRBD2. Germline V gene sequence: CDR1 SGHNT, CDR2 YYREEE (reference sequence). The V gene end was trimmed by 1 base and the J gene end by 4 bases; junction bases not matched to a gene: 12. The CDR3 is 17 residues long.

The chain has TRBV28 and TRBJ1-5; TRBD1 agrees at 8 bases. The trim removed 5 bases at V and 4 bases at J, leaving 7 bases unmatched. Germline loops: CDR1 MDHEN, CDR2 SYDVKM. This CDR3 has 15 amino acids. CDR3 amino acids: CASSLTGGPNQPQHF. Here the CDR3 DNA reads TGTGCCAGCAGTCTCACAGGGGGACCAAATCAGCCCCAGCATTTT.

Concerning this clone itself: One end of the junction fails to match germline, which may point to a read error. The chain has TRBV5-1 and TRBJ2-7, with D tentatively TRBD1 (6 bases). The CDR3 is made up of 12 amino acids. Germline V gene lookup returns CDR1 SGHRS and CDR2 YFSETQ. CDR3 DNA sequence: TGCGCCAACAGCTTAACAGGGATCGAGCAGCACTTC. This encodes CANSLTGIEQHF. Based on the CDR3 plus reference TRBV5-1 and TRBJ2-7, the full variable domain is KAGVTQTPRYLIKTRGQQVTLSCSPISGHRSVSWYQQTPGQGLQFLFEYFSETQRNKGNFPGRFSGRQFSNSRSEMNVSTLELGDSALYLCANSLTGIEQHFGPGTRLTVT.

V usage is TRBV5-6 and J usage is TRBJ2-5; D might be TRBD2 (7 bases). CDR1 and CDR2 from the germline V gene are SGHDT and YYEEEE. Between the trimmed V and J ends, which lost 5 bases and 5 bases, there was a span of 16 bases. The CDR3 extends over 14 amino acids. The CDR3 reads CASSEGGIGETQYF. CDR3 DNA sequence: TGTGCCAGCAGTGAGGGGGGGATTGGGGAGACCCAGTACTTC.

With respect to this clone: The identical CDR3 is also encoded by other nucleotide sequences in the sample. The V call is TRBV9, the J call TRBJ2-1, with D unresolved. Germline CDR1 SGDLS, CDR2 YYNGEE. The CDR3 runs 15 residues. V gave up 0 bases and J gave up 0 bases, with 7 bases separating them. CDR3 DNA sequence: TGTGCCAGCAGCGTAGGTTCAGGCTCCTACAATGAGCAGTTCTTC. This sequence encodes CASSVGSGSYNEQFF.

This rearrangement joins TRBV28 to TRBJ1-6; D gene uncertain. CDR3 size: 14 residues. Germline V gene data show CDR1 as MDHEN and CDR2 as SYDVKM. V lost 5 bases and J lost 10, with 15 bases in between. The DNA of the CDR3 is TGTGCCAGCAGTACCCACAGCGGAGACTCACCCCTCCACTTT. Protein product: CASSTHSGDSPLHF. Combining the CDR3 with reference TRBV28 and TRBJ1-6 gives the whole variable domain DVKVTQSSRYLVKRTGEKVFLECVQDMDHENMFWYRQDPGLGLRLIYFSYDVKMKEKGDIPEGYSVSREKKERFSLILESASTNQTSMYLCASSTHSGDSPLHFGNGTRLTVT.

In this sample, this clone turned up once. The chain is built from TRBV9 and TRBJ2-1; 9 positions match TRBD2. The V gene end was trimmed by 0 bases and the J gene end by 9 bases; junction bases not matched to a gene: 7. CDR3 length: 15 residues. Germline V lookup: CDR1 SGDLS, CDR2 YYNGEE. The CDR3 DNA sequence: TGTGCCAGCAGCGTAGTGGGTAGCGGGAGCACTGAGCAGTTCTTC. It translates to CASSVVGSGSTEQFF. Full variable domain (rest looked up from reference TRBV9 and TRBJ2-1): DSGVTQTPKHLITATGQRVTLRCSPRSGDLSVYWYQQSLDQGLQFLIQYYNGEERAKGNILERFSAQQFPDLHSELNLSSLELGDSALYFCASSVVGSGSTEQFFGPGTRLTVL.

A few counts support this clone. This rearrangement joins TRBV5-4 to TRBJ2-3; no clear D gene. The CDR3 is 14 amino acids. V was pared by 0 bases and J by 0 bases, with 5 bases between. The germline V gene encodes CDR1 SGHNT and CDR2 YYREEE (reference sequence). CDR3 region: CASSLVQSTDTQYF. DNA for the CDR3: TGTGCCAGCAGCTTGGTCCAGAGCACAGATACGCAGTATTTT.

V and J are TRBV4-2 and TRBJ1-5; D might be TRBD1 (5 bases). This CDR3 region has 16 residues. Trimming stripped 0 bases from V and 6 bases from J, with 15 bases between. Germline CDR1 reads LGHNA; CDR2 reads YNFKEQ. CDR3 DNA: TGTGCCAGCAGCCAAGATTCGGGGGGGTACGGTCAGCCCCAGCATTTT. Residues: CASSQDSGGYGQPQHF.

This CDR3 is CASSPGWERGNQPQHF. Written as DNA, the CDR3 is TGTGCCAGCTCACCTGGTTGGGAAAGGGGGAATCAGCCCCAGCATTTT. This sequence joins TRBV18 and TRBJ1-5, with D maybe TRBD1 (6 bases). CDR1 is KGHSH and CDR2 is LQKENI in the germline V gene. The CDR3 is 16 residues long. With 3 bases removed from V and 4 bases from J, the gap between germline ends came to 16 bases.

The V and J genes are TRBV5-1 and TRBJ1-6; 11 bases are a match to TRBD1. This CDR3 region has 21 residues. CDR1 is SGHRS, CDR2 YFSETQ, per germline. Trimming removed 4 bases from V and 3 bases from J; junction bases left unmatched: 18. CDR3 in DNA: TGCGCCAGCAGCCCCAGCGGACAGGGGGCGTTAGGAGAAGGCTATAATTCACCCCTCCACTTT. It yields the protein CASSPSGQGALGEGYNSPLHF.

The gene calls are TRBV5-4 and TRBJ1-2, with unresolved D. This CDR3 comprises 13 residues. The V and J ends lost 1 base and 0 bases respectively, with 4 bases between them. Germline CDR1 reads SGHNT; CDR2 reads YYREEE (reference sequence). The CDR3 DNA is TGTGCCAGCAGCTTGCCAGCTAACTATGGCTACACCTTC. This sequence encodes CASSLPANYGYTF.

For this clone: A read error may account for a junction end that differs from germline. The chain combines TRBV7-9 with TRBJ2-7, with 8 positions matching TRBD2. This CDR3 has 14 amino acids. CDR1 and CDR2 (germline): SEHNR, FQNEAQ (reference sequence). The CDR3 region has the DNA TGTTCCAGCAGCCAAACGACTAGCGACTACGAGCAGTACTTC. Protein sequence: CSSSQTTSDYEQYF.

This chain connects TRBV19 to TRBJ2-3; 8 nucleotides line up with TRBD1. The CDR3 totals 16 residues. Germline V gene sequence: CDR1 LNHDA, CDR2 SQIVND (reference sequence). V gave up 0 bases and J gave up 1 base; unmatched junction bases: 3. CDR3 in amino acids: CASSIDPGGGTDTQYF. CDR3 nucleotides: TGTGCCAGTAGTATAGATCCAGGGGGCGGCACAGATACGCAGTATTTT.

The CDR3 DNA reads as TGCGCCAGCAGCTCCCGGGACAGGGGAGAGACCCAGTACTTC. It yields the protein CASSSRDRGETQYF. V is TRBV5-1 and J is TRBJ2-5; TRBD1 matches 10 bases. CDR1 SGHRS and CDR2 YFSETQ come from the germline V gene. The CDR3 contains 14 residues. J was trimmed by 4 bases and V by 3 bases; bases with no gene match: 3.

The gene calls are TRBV7-6 and TRBJ2-1; maybe TRBD2 (6 bases). CDR3 length: 16 residues. Trimming removed 5 bases from V and 7 bases from J, with 21 bases in between. Germline V lookup: CDR1 SGHVS, CDR2 FNYEAQ. Written as DNA, the CDR3 is TGTGCCAGCAGCGCACCGACTAGTGGTGGTTTGAATGAGCAGTTCTTC. Translated: CASSAPTSGGLNEQFF.

The chain is built from TRBV7-9 and TRBJ1-2; 8 nucleotides line up with TRBD1. Trimming took 5 bases from V and 6 from J; bases not matched to a gene: 11. There are 15 residues in the CDR3. The germline V gene has CDR1 SEHNR and CDR2 FQNEAQ (reference sequence). CDR3 loop: CASSPVEDRADGYTF. CDR3 in DNA: TGTGCCAGCAGCCCAGTAGAGGACAGGGCGGATGGCTACACCTTC.